These T cell receptor beta chains were read from a single sample in a study of beta chain features in type 1 diabetes. Sequencing was performed with immunoSEQ multiplex PCR; in TCRdb, only in-frame clones are kept and a portion is missing. The sample has 100,000 to 150,000 clones, 17% seen once. Sequences were obtained from central memory CD4+ T cells from blood. The receptors here all came from a man aged 18 to 29 with type 1 diabetes. Both conserved end residues are part of each CDR3. A D gene is named only where the DNA matches it firmly. Size is omitted from some rows. Given values are once, few, many or a class for expanded clones.

J,V,D,size,DNA,CDR3
TRBJ2-1,TRBV6-6,NA,few,TGTGCCAGCAGTGAACACAATGAGCAGTTCTTC,CASSEHNEQFF
TRBJ2-5,TRBV7-2,TRBD1,NA,TGTGCCAGCAGCCCCAGGGGAGACAGGGGGCGAGAGACCCAGTACTTC,CASSPRGDRGRETQYF
TRBJ2-7,TRBV5-1,NA,few,TGCGCCAGCAGCCCCGGGACTCTTCCCACCTACGAGCAGTACTTC,CASSPGTLPTYEQYF
TRBJ2-1,TRBV30,TRBD2,NA,TGTGCCTGGAGTGCAGTCGGGACTAGCGGGAAAAATGTGCAGTTCTTC,CAWSAVGTSGKNVQFF
TRBJ2-7,TRBV5-4,NA,NA,TGTGCCAGCAGCGGATCTCTGTTGGGTACCTCCGAGCAGTACTTC,CASSGSLLGTSEQYF
TRBJ1-4,TRBV5-4,TRBD1,NA,TGTGCCAGCAGCTTAGGACAGGGGGCCGGAAAACTGTTTTTT,CASSLGQGAGKLFF
TRBJ2-3,TRBV30,TRBD2,NA,TGTGCCTGGGAAGCGGGAGGGGCAGATACGCAGTATTTT,CAWEAGGADTQYF
TRBJ2-5,TRBV27,TRBD2,few,TGTGCCAGCAGTTTAAACCCTAGCGGGGTTCAAGAGACCCAGTACTTC,CASSLNPSGVQETQYF
TRBJ2-1,TRBV7-9,NA,few,TGTGCCAGCACCCCACCCCCTAGGTTCGGCAATGAGCAGTTCTTC,CASTPPPRFGNEQFF
TRBJ1-1,TRBV9,NA,NA,TGTGCCAGCAGCGAAAGAAAGAACACTGAAGCTTTCTTT,CASSERKNTEAFF
TRBJ2-7,TRBV6-5,NA,NA,TGTGCCAGCATATCGGCGTCCTACGAGCAGTACTTC,CASISASYEQYF
TRBJ2-5,TRBV28,TRBD1,NA,TGTGCCAGCAGTTTCCGGGACAGACAAGAGACCCAGTACTTC,CASSFRDRQETQYF
TRBJ2-7,TRBV28,TRBD1,NA,TGTGCCAGCAGACAGGGACAGCCCTCCTACGAGCAGTACTTC,CASRQGQPSYEQYF
TRBJ2-3,TRBV7-2,TRBD2,NA,TGTGCCAGCAGCTTGAGTAGCGGGGGGACAGATACGCAGTATTTT,CASSLSSGGTDTQYF
TRBJ2-5,TRBV9,TRBD1,NA,TGTGCCGGGGCCCGGGACAGGGTCCCAAAAACACTCCAAGAGACCCAGTACTTC,CAGARDRVPKTLQETQYF
TRBJ2-5,TRBV7-2,NA,NA,TGTGCCAGCACCCCAGGGGGGTTCCGAGAGACCCAGTACTTC,CASTPGGFRETQYF
TRBJ2-2,TRBV7-9,NA,NA,TGTGCCAGCAGCTTAGCCGGGAACCGTTACACCGGGGAGCTGTTTTTT,CASSLAGNRYTGELFF
TRBJ2-1,TRBV7-9,NA,NA,TGTGCCAGCAGCCTTGGACAGAACAATGAGCAGTTCTTC,CASSLGQNNEQFF
TRBJ2-1,TRBV28,NA,NA,TGTGCCAGCAGTTTACCCATCGCCGGGCAGAGCTCCTACAATGAGCAGTTCTTC,CASSLPIAGQSSYNEQFF
TRBJ1-1,TRBV6-5,NA,few,TGTGCCAGCAGTCCCAGATCAGGGGTCGACACTGAAGCTTTCTTT,CASSPRSGVDTEAFF
TRBJ2-7,TRBV4-3,NA,NA,TGCGCCAGCAGCCTTTGGGCACGGGACTCCTACGAGCAGTACTTC,CASSLWARDSYEQYF
TRBJ2-2,TRBV4-2,NA,NA,TGTGCCAGCAGCCAAGACCGGTCCACCGGGGAGCTGTTTTTT,CASSQDRSTGELFF
TRBJ1-5,TRBV4-3,NA,NA,TGCGCCAGCAGCCAAGATGCGGGGAATAGCAATCAGCCCCAGCATTTT,CASSQDAGNSNQPQHF
TRBJ2-1,TRBV19,TRBD1,few,TGTGCCAGTAGTAGGGACAGCTACAATGAGCAGTTCTTC,CASSRDSYNEQFF
TRBJ2-3,TRBV28,NA,few,TGTGCCAGCAGTTCAACAGATACGCAGTATTTT,CASSSTDTQYF
TRBJ2-2,TRBV4-3,TRBD2,NA,TGCGCCAGCAGCCATGGTGGACTAGCGGGGCTGAACACCGGGGAGCTGTTTTTT,CASSHGGLAGLNTGELFF
TRBJ2-1,TRBV9,TRBD2,NA,TGTGCCGGAGGGACTAGCGTCAACAATGAGCAGTTCTTC,CAGGTSVNNEQFF
TRBJ2-7,TRBV10-3,NA,many,TGTGCCATCAGTGTGGCAGGGGACGGAGAGCAGTACTTC,CAISVAGDGEQYF
TRBJ2-3,TRBV7-9,NA,few,TGTGCCAGCAGCTTCGACAGCTCTAGCACAGATACGCAGTATTTT,CASSFDSSSTDTQYF
TRBJ1-1,TRBV30,NA,few,TGTGCCTGGAGGGAGGCGGGGGCTCTGACTTTCTTT,CAWREAGALTFF
TRBJ2-3,TRBV7-2,NA,NA,TGTGCCAGCAGCCAGCTCACAGATACGCAGTATTTT,CASSQLTDTQYF
TRBJ2-3,TRBV15,NA,many,TGTGCCACCAGCAGAGAGACAGCCAGCACAGATACGCAGTATTTT,CATSRETASTDTQYF
TRBJ1-1,TRBV7-2,NA,NA,TGTGCCAGCAGCTCGATGCAGGGAAATACTGAAGCTTTCTTT,CASSSMQGNTEAFF
TRBJ1-4,TRBV30,TRBD1,NA,TGTGCCTGGAGCAAGACAGGGGGTAATGAAAAACTGTTTTTT,CAWSKTGGNEKLFF
TRBJ1-2,TRBV29-1,NA,NA,TGCAGCGTCGGAGGGCCTAACTATGGCTACACCTTC,CSVGGPNYGYTF
TRBJ2-3,TRBV4-3,NA,many,TGCGCCAGCAGCCAGATCCGGGACTCCACAGATACGCAGTATTTT,CASSQIRDSTDTQYF
TRBJ2-6,TRBV9,NA,NA,TGTGCCCGCAGCCCCGCTGGGGCCAACGTCCTGACTTTC,CARSPAGANVLTF
TRBJ2-7,TRBV15,NA,few,TGTGCCACCAGCCCTCGTTTAAGCAGCTTCTCCTACGAGCAGTACTTC,CATSPRLSSFSYEQYF
TRBJ2-7,TRBV5-4,NA,once,TGTGCCAGCAGCTTGGAAGGACCCAGACTCGTCGAGCAGTACTTC,CASSLEGPRLVEQYF
TRBJ1-6,TRBV2,NA,NA,TGTGCCACAGGGGTACCGAATTCACCCCTCCACTTT,CATGVPNSPLHF
TRBJ2-1,TRBV30,TRBD1,many,TGTGCCCTCAGCAGGGACAGGGGTGACAATGAGCAGTTCTTC,CALSRDRGDNEQFF
TRBJ1-1,TRBV4-3,NA,NA,TGCGCCAGCAGCCAAGATCCGAAGCCGAACACTGAAGCTTTCTTT,CASSQDPKPNTEAFF
TRBJ2-6,TRBV2,NA,NA,TGTGCCAGCAGTGAAGCTGGGGCCAACGTCCTGACTTTC,CASSEAGANVLTF
TRBJ2-7,TRBV25-1,NA,NA,TGTGCCAGCAGTGAGACACCCTCTTCCTACGAGCAGTACTTC,CASSETPSSYEQYF
TRBJ1-4,TRBV6-5,NA,NA,TGTGCCAGCAGTTACTCGGGTAATGAAAAACTGTTTTTT,CASSYSGNEKLFF
TRBJ1-2,TRBV4-3,NA,NA,TGCGCCAGCAGCCAAGACCGCACTAACTATGGCTACACCTTC,CASSQDRTNYGYTF
TRBJ2-1,TRBV25-1,NA,NA,TGTGCCAGCAGTGAATACCCAGGCAATGAGCAGTTCTTC,CASSEYPGNEQFF
TRBJ2-7,TRBV7-2,TRBD2,NA,TGTGCCAGCCGACTAGCTGAAGGTTCCGAGCAGTACTTC,CASRLAEGSEQYF